This TCR beta chain was sequenced for a study of OX40 agonist ivuxolimab in advanced cancers. Turning to the study itself: Age averaged about 60 years (range about 20 to 80), and 82.7% were male. The study, taken as a whole, reports: Near-lowest levels of clonal expansion characterized partial responders at 0.1-3.0 mg/kg. Clonal expansion was seen in CD4+ and CD8+ blood T cells by week 6 at 0.1 to 3.0 mg/kg.

The CDR3 spans 14 residues. Trimming shortened V by 0 bases and J by 0 bases, and 5 bases separated the two germline ends. Germline lookup yields CDR1 KGHSH and CDR2 LQKENI. The investigators sampled blood at baseline, at cycle 4 day 1, and at cycle 7 day 1. The assay was immunoSEQ multiplex PCR, and TCRdb's table has in-frame clones only and misses some. The repertoire holds 74,000 or so clones, 70% to 90% seen once, with around 2% in the top ten. This clone came up a few times. Its antigen remains unknown. The gene calls are TRBV18 and TRBJ1-2; D is ambiguous. The TCR sequence derives from an adult with an advanced solid tumor such as melanoma, head and neck, liver or kidney cancer. The specimen was CD4+ or CD8+ T cells sorted from blood, collected in a trial of the OX40 agonist ivuxolimab. Here the CDR3 reads CASSPPSANYGYTF. In DNA, the CDR3 is TGTGCCAGCTCACCACCGAGTGCTAACTATGGCTACACCTTC.